The 30 T cell receptor beta chains below come from one sample, sequenced in a study of sequential checkpoint blockade in melanoma. This sample's treatment: randomized to nivolumab then ipilimumab (arm A) or the reverse (arm B). Assay used: immunoSEQ multiplex PCR; TCRdb lists only in-frame clones, some missing. This table has 25,000 to 35,000 clones, 83% appearing once. The material sequenced was CD8+ T cells sorted from blood (inferred from file names), taken from a patient given nivolumab and ipilimumab in sequence. The receptors here all came from a human donor with melanoma.

V usage is TRBV5-6 and J usage is TRBJ1-2, with D hard to call. V gave up 0 bases and J gave up 0 bases, with 6 bases separating them. This CDR3 has 14 residues. Germline lookup yields CDR1 SGHDT and CDR2 YYEEEE. The CDR3 sequence: CASSLDRANYGYTF. CDR3 in DNA: TGTGCCAGCAGCTTGGACAGAGCTAACTATGGCTACACCTTC.

V is TRBV27 and J is TRBJ2-3; tentatively, D is TRBD2 (7 bases). Germline-derived CDR1 and CDR2 are MNHEY and SMNVEV (reference sequence). There are 15 residues in the CDR3. Trimming removed 7 bases from V and 0 bases from J, with 14 bases in between. DNA of the CDR3: TGTGCCAGCATTCCTGGGGGGGCTAGCACAGATACGCAGTATTTT. Translation: CASIPGGASTDTQYF.

This chain connects TRBV29-1 to TRBJ2-1; TRBD2 matches 13 bases. The J segment lost 7 bases and the V segment lost 0 bases, leaving 6 bases of the junction unmatched. The CDR3 runs to 16 residues. CDR1 SQVTM and CDR2 ANQGSEA come from the germline V gene. The CDR3 sequence is CSVEDPLAGGQNEQFF. The DNA for the CDR3 is TGCAGCGTTGAAGACCCACTAGCGGGGGGGCAAAATGAGCAGTTCTTC.

This clone was detected a few times. The chain links TRBV27 to TRBJ1-1; tentative D call: TRBD1 (5 bases). The germline gives CDR1 MNHEY, CDR2 SMNVEV (reference sequence). This CDR3 comprises 15 residues. V lost 2 bases and J 1 base, leaving 11 bases between the germline ends. CDR3 nucleotide sequence: TGTGCCAGCAGTTTAGCGGGACCGCGGAACACTGAAGCTTTCTTT. Translation gives CASSLAGPRNTEAFF.

The table lists this clone with a count of one. The rearrangement joins TRBV4-3 to TRBJ2-7, with 9 bases lining up with TRBD1. From germline, CDR1 is LGHNA and CDR2 YSLEER. The length of the CDR3 is 15 residues. V gave up 2 bases and J gave up 3 bases; unmatched junction bases: 5. CDR3 region: CASSQLGQGNYEQYF. Here the CDR3 DNA reads TGCGCCAGCAGCCAACTTGGACAGGGGAACTACGAGCAGTACTTC.

About this clone: This specimen includes other DNA sequences encoding the same CDR3. The chain has TRBV29-1 and TRBJ2-2; TRBD2 might be the D (6 bases). V lost 4 bases and J lost 5, with 8 bases in between. The germline gives CDR1 SQVTM, CDR2 ANQGSEA. This CDR3 region has 12 residues. The CDR3 loop reads CSVAGGTGELFF. In nucleotides, the CDR3 is TGCAGCGTTGCCGGGGGAACCGGGGAGCTGTTTTTT.

In nucleotides, the CDR3 is TGTGCCAGCAGCTCTGGGTGGGGGGCAGATACGCAGTATTTT. Translating gives CASSSGWGADTQYF. V and J are TRBV5-4 and TRBJ2-3; a weak D match, TRBD2 (6 bases). Trimming cost V 3 bases and J 4 bases, with 12 bases left between them. There are 14 residues in the CDR3. From germline, CDR1 is SGHNT and CDR2 YYREEE (reference sequence).

The chain combines TRBV7-9 with TRBJ1-1; TRBD1 might be the D (6 bases). Germline CDR1 SEHNR, CDR2 FQNEAQ (reference sequence). This CDR3 comprises 13 residues. The V gene lost 1 base and the J gene lost 6 bases, with 9 bases spanning the gap. CDR3 amino acids: CASSLGGGAEAFF. Written as DNA, the CDR3 is TGTGCCAGCAGCTTAGGAGGGGGGGCTGAAGCTTTCTTT. The complete variable domain, with remaining parts taken from reference TRBV7-9 and TRBJ1-1, reads DTGVSQNPRHKITKRGQNVTFRCDPISEHNRLYWYRQTLGQGPEFLTYFQNEAQLEKSRLLSDRFSAERPKGSFSTLEIQRTEQGDSAMYLCASSLGGGAEAFFGQGTRLTVV.

This chain joins TRBV4-3 and TRBJ2-7, with 8 bases fitting TRBD1. V lost 5 bases and J lost 2; bases outside the gene matches: 8. Germline CDR1 is LGHNA and CDR2 is YSLEER. The length of the CDR3 is 15 residues. The CDR3 coding sequence is TGCGCCAGCAGCTACTCCGGGACAGGAGCCTACGAGCAGTACTTC. Protein product: CASSYSGTGAYEQYF.

This chain joins TRBV28 and TRBJ2-7; unclear D gene. Germline V lookup: CDR1 MDHEN, CDR2 SYDVKM. The germline V and J ends were trimmed by 5 bases and 3 bases, with 14 bases remaining between them. The CDR3 is 14 residues long. CDR3: CASSPRDGYYEQYF. Here the CDR3 DNA reads TGTGCCAGCAGTCCGCGCGACGGGTACTACGAGCAGTACTTC.

J is TRBJ1-1 and V is TRBV27; D gene uncertain. The V and J ends lost 2 bases and 3 bases respectively, with 7 bases between them. The CDR3 has 13 residues. Germline CDR1 MNHEY, CDR2 SMNVEV (reference sequence). CDR3 DNA: TGTGCCAGCAGTTTAGCGGCCCACACTGAAGCTTTCTTT. Its protein product is CASSLAAHTEAFF.

This rearrangement joins TRBV27 to TRBJ1-1; unclear D gene. The CDR3 is 13 amino acids. Germline loops: CDR1 MNHEY, CDR2 SMNVEV (reference sequence). Trimming pared 2 bases from V and 4 bases from J, leaving 8 bases between. The CDR3 DNA reads TGTGCCAGCAGTTTAGTAGGGAGCACTGAAGCTTTCTTT. Translated: CASSLVGSTEAFF.

The J gene is TRBJ2-4, the V gene TRBV19; 8 nucleotides align to TRBD2. V was pared by 5 bases and J by 0 bases, with 6 bases of the junction left unmatched. The germline V gene encodes CDR1 LNHDA and CDR2 SQIVND (reference sequence). The CDR3 has 16 amino acids. CDR3 in DNA: TGTGCCAGTAGTTCCTTAGCGGGGAGAGCCAAAAACATTCAGTACTTC. Its protein is CASSSLAGRAKNIQYF. Full variable domain (missing parts from reference TRBV19 and TRBJ2-4): DGGITQSPKYLFRKEGQNVTLSCEQNLNHDAMYWYRQDPGQGLRLIYYSQIVNDFQKGDIAEGYSVSREKKESFPLTVTSAQKNPTAFYLCASSSLAGRAKNIQYFGAGTRLSVL.

The chain has TRBV7-7 and TRBJ2-2; D is perhaps TRBD2 (7 bases). CDR3 length: 17 amino acids. Germline V gives CDR1 SSHAT, CDR2 FNYEAQ (reference sequence). Trimming removed 7 bases from V and 4 bases from J, with 22 bases in between. The CDR3 DNA reads TGTGCCAGCACCCTTCGGGCGGGGGCGCTGGGCACCGGGGAGCTGTTTTTT. Residues: CASTLRAGALGTGELFF.

The chain's CDR3 is CASGGNEQYF. The CDR3 DNA reads TGTGCCAGCGGGGGCAACGAGCAGTACTTC. The chain combines TRBV2 with TRBJ2-7, with D perhaps matching TRBD1 (6 bases). Trimming stripped 8 bases from V and 5 bases from J, with 7 bases between. Germline CDR1 and CDR2: SNHLY and FYNNEI. CDR3 length: 10 amino acids.

V gene TRBV7-2 combines with J gene TRBJ2-2; 12 bases are shared with TRBD2. Germline-derived CDR1 and CDR2 are SGHTA and FQGNSA. V dropped 7 bases and J dropped 4; count of bases not matched to a gene: 4. The CDR3 length is 15 residues. DNA of the CDR3: TGTGCCAGCACCCTACTAGCGGGGGGCACCGGGGAGCTGTTTTTT. Protein product: CASTLLAGGTGELFF.

V usage is TRBV6-5 and J usage is TRBJ1-1, with D possibly TRBD1 on 5 matching bases. Deletions cut 0 bases from V and 0 bases from J, with 11 bases between. The CDR3 covers 16 residues. Germline CDR1 is MNHEY and CDR2 is SVGAGI. Here the CDR3 reads CASSYSGPPMNTEAFF. The CDR3 DNA reads as TGTGCCAGCAGTTACTCGGGGCCACCCATGAACACTGAAGCTTTCTTT.

The chain links TRBV7-2 to TRBJ2-5, with D possibly being TRBD1 (6 bases). The CDR3 contains 14 residues. Trimming took off 5 bases at V and 0 bases at J, with 10 bases between the two ends. Germline CDR1 and CDR2: SGHTA and FQGNSA. In nucleotides, the CDR3 is TGTGCCAGCAGCATCACAGGGAACCAAGAGACCCAGTACTTC. Its protein product is CASSITGNQETQYF.

V usage is TRBV5-6 and J usage is TRBJ1-5; tentatively, D is TRBD1 (6 bases). The ends were cut back, 4 bases at V and 2 bases at J, with 19 bases in the middle. The CDR3 length is 17 residues. CDR1 is SGHDT, CDR2 YYEEEE, per germline. The CDR3 sequence is CASSPLAQGPGNQPQHF. CDR3 nucleotides: TGTGCCAGCAGCCCCCTTGCCCAGGGGCCTGGCAATCAGCCCCAGCATTTT.

The chain has TRBV7-2 and TRBJ1-1, with D possibly matching TRBD1 (6 bases). Trimming took 0 bases from V and 6 from J, leaving 11 bases between them. The germline CDR1 and CDR2 sequences are SGHTA and FQGNSA. The length of the CDR3 is 14 residues. This CDR3 reads CASSLAASGAEAFF. CDR3 coding DNA: TGTGCCAGCAGCTTAGCGGCCTCAGGGGCTGAAGCTTTCTTT.

This clone was observed a handful of times. The rearrangement joins TRBV6-5 to TRBJ2-6; D ambiguous. The CDR3 totals 15 residues. Germline values: CDR1 MNHEY, CDR2 SVGAGI. Trimming stripped 2 bases from V and 1 base from J, with 6 bases between. The CDR3 spells CASSYELSGANVLTF. The CDR3 coding sequence is TGTGCCAGCAGTTACGAGTTATCTGGGGCCAACGTCCTGACTTTC.

This chain links TRBV4-3 with TRBJ2-5; 16 bases are shared with TRBD2. The V gene end was trimmed by 5 bases and the J gene end by 5 bases; junction bases not matched to a gene: 5. CDR1 is LGHNA and CDR2 is YSLEER in the germline V gene. The CDR3 extends over 16 amino acids. The CDR3 protein is CASSTGLAGGLETQYF. Here the CDR3 DNA reads TGCGCCAGCAGCACGGGACTAGCGGGAGGGTTGGAGACCCAGTACTTC.

The genes are TRBV7-9 and TRBJ1-2, with TRBD1 as a possible D gene (5 bases). The CDR3 sequence is 9 residues long. The germline CDR1 and CDR2 sequences are SEHNR and FQNEAQ (reference sequence). CDR3 amino acids: CALGGGYTF. In DNA form, the CDR3 reads TGTGCGTTGGGGGGTGGCTACACCTTC.

The gene calls are TRBV28 and TRBJ2-3; 14 bases are shared with TRBD2. Trimming at V came to 3 bases and at J to 0 bases, leaving 8 bases not matched to a gene. This CDR3 spans 19 amino acids. Per germline, CDR1 MDHEN and CDR2 SYDVKM. CDR3 sequence (DNA): TGTGCCAGCAGTTTTACGGGGACTAGCGGGAGCTCTAGCACAGATACGCAGTATTTT. Translated, it gives CASSFTGTSGSSSTDTQYF.

This clone was found a few times. The chain employs TRBV25-1 and TRBJ1-2; TRBD1 might be the D (6 bases). This CDR3 is built from 15 residues. Germline CDR1 MGHDK, CDR2 SYGVNS. Trimming shortened V by 10 bases and J by 5 bases, and 23 bases separated the two germline ends. This chain's CDR3 is CATEMGSGVGYGYTF. CDR3 nucleotides: TGTGCCACCGAAATGGGGTCAGGGGTAGGGTATGGCTACACCTTC.

The rearrangement uses TRBV6-5 and TRBJ2-7, with TRBD2 identical over 14 bases. The CDR3 totals 15 residues. Germline V gene data show CDR1 as MNHEY and CDR2 as SVGAGI. With V trimmed by 7 bases and J by 3 bases, 5 bases remained unmatched. CDR3 sequence reads: CASTRTSGGFYEQYF. The CDR3 bases are TGTGCCAGCACCCGGACTAGCGGGGGGTTCTACGAGCAGTACTTC.

The rearrangement joins TRBV7-9 to TRBJ2-1; 7 bases fit TRBD1. Trimming cost V 2 bases and J 8 bases; bases outside gene matches: 12. Germline values: CDR1 SEHNR, CDR2 FQNEAQ (reference sequence). The CDR3 is 16 residues long. The CDR3 DNA is TGTGCCAGCAGCTTACCATTGACAGGGCTGGGGGATGAGCAGTTCTTC. It translates to CASSLPLTGLGDEQFF.

The chain combines TRBV2 with TRBJ1-4, with D tentatively TRBD1 (5 bases). CDR1 and CDR2 from the germline V gene are SNHLY and FYNNEI. The V end lost 6 bases, the J end lost 6 bases, and 14 bases lay between the germline ends. The length of the CDR3 is 14 residues. The CDR3 here is CASRTREGDEKLFF. CDR3 in DNA: TGTGCCAGCAGAACCAGGGAGGGAGATGAAAAACTGTTTTTT.

This clone was recorded only once. The V and J genes are TRBV5-5 and TRBJ2-5; tentative D call: TRBD2 (5 bases). With the DNA end fitting TRBJ2-7 better, the J assignment may be wrong. The CDR3 has 14 residues. CDR1 is SGHKS and CDR2 is YYEKEE in the germline V gene (reference sequence). CDR3 bases: TGTGCCAGCACCCCGGGGTGGAGCTCCTACGAGCAGTACTTC. It yields the protein CASTPGWSSYEQYF.

CDR3 protein: CASSLEQGESQPQHF. The CDR3 region has the DNA TGTGCCAGCAGCTTGGAACAGGGGGAAAGTCAGCCCCAGCATTTT. The chain carries TRBV5-5 and TRBJ1-5, with 8 nucleotides matching TRBD1. This CDR3 contains 15 residues. Germline loops: CDR1 SGHKS, CDR2 YYEKEE (reference sequence). V lost 0 bases, J lost 6 bases, and 5 bases stayed unmatched.